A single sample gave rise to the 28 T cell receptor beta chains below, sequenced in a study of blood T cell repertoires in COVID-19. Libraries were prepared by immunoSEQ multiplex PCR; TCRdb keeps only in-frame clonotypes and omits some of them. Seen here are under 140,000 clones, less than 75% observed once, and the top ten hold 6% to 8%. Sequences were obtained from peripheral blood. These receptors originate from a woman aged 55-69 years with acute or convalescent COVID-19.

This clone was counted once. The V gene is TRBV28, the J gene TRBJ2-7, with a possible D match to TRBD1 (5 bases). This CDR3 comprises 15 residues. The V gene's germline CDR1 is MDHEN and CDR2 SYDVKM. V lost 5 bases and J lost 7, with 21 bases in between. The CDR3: CASSGWTQTLGEQYF. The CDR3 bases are TGTGCCAGCAGTGGCTGGACACAGACCTTGGGGGAGCAGTACTTC.

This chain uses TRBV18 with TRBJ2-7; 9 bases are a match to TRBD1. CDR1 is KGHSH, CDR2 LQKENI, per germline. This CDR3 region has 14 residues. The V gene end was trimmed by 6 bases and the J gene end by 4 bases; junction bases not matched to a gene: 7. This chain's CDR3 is CASSPRDRAYEQYF. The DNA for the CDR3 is TGTGCCAGCTCGCCCCGGGACAGGGCATACGAGCAGTACTTC.

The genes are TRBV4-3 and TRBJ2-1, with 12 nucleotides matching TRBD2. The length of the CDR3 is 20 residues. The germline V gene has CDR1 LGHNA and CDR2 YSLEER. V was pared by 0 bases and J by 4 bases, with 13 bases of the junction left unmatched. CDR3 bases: TGCGCCAGCAGCCAAGAATCGCTTGTGCTAGCGGGGGGGCTATACAATGAGCAGTTCTTC. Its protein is CASSQESLVLAGGLYNEQFF.

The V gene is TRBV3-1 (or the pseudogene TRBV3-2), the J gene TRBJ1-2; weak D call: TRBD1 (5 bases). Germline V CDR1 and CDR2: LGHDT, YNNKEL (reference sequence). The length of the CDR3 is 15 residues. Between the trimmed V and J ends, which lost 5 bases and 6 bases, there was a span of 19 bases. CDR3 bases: TGTGCCAGCAGCTACGCTCCGGGGGATGGGAATGGCTACACCTTC. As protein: CASSYAPGDGNGYTF.

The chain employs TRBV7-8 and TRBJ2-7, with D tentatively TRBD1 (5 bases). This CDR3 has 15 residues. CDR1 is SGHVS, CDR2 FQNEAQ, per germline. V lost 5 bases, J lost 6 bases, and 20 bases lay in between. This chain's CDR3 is CASSPYRIRGTEQYF. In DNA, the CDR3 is TGTGCCAGCAGCCCATATAGAATTAGGGGAACCGAGCAGTACTTC.

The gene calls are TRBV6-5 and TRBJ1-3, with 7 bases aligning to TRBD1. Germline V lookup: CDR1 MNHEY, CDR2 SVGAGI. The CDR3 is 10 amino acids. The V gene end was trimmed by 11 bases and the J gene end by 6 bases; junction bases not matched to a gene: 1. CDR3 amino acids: CAGQENTIYF. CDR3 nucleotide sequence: TGTGCCGGACAGGAAAACACCATATATTTT.

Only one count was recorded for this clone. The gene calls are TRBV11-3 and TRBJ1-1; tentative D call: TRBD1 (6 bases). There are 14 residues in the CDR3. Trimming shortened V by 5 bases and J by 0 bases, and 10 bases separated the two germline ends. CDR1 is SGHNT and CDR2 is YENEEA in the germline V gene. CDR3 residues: CASSLSGVNTEAFF. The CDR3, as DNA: TGTGCCAGCAGCCTCTCAGGGGTGAACACTGAAGCTTTCTTT.

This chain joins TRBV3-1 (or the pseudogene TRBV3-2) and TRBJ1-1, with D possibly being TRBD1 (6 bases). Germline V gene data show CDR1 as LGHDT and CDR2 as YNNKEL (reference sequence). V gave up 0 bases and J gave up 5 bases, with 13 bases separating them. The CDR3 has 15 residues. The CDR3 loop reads CASSQDLNTGTEAFF. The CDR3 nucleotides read TGTGCCAGCAGCCAAGATCTTAACACAGGGACTGAAGCTTTCTTT.

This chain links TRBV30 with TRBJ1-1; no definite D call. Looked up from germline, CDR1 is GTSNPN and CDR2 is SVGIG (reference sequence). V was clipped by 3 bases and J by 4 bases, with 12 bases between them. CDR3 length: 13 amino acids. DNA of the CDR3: TGTGCCTGGAGGATTTTTTATAGCACTGAAGCTTTCTTT. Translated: CAWRIFYSTEAFF. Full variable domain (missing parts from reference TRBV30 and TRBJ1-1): SQTIHQWPATLVQPVGSPLSLECTVEGTSNPNLYWYRQAAGRGLQLLFYSVGIGQISSEVPQNLSASRPQDRQFILSSKKLLLSDSGFYLCAWRIFYSTEAFFGQGTRLTVV.

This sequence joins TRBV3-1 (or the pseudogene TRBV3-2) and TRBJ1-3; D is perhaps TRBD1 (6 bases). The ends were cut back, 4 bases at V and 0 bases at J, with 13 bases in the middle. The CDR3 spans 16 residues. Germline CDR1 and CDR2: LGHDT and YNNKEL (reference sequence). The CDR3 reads CASSRTGLSSGNTIYF. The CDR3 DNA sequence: TGTGCCAGCAGCCGCACAGGGCTAAGCTCTGGAAACACCATATATTTT.

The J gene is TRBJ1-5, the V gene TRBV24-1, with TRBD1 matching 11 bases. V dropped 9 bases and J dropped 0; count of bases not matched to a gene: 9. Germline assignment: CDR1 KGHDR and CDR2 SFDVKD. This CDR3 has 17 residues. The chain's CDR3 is CATGPGQGVSSNQPQHF. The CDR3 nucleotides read TGTGCCACCGGGCCGGGACAGGGGGTGTCTAGCAATCAGCCCCAGCATTTT.

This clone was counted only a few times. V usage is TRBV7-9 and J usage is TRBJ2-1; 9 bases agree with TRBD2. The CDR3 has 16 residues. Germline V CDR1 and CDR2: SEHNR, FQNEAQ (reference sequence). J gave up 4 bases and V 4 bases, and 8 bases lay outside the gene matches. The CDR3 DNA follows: TGTGCCAGCAGCTCTTTAGCGGGGGAGCTATACAATGAGCAGTTCTTC. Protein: CASSSLAGELYNEQFF.

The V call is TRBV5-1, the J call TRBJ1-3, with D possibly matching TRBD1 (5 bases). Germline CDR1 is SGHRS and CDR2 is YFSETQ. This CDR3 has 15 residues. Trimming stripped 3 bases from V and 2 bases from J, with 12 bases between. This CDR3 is CASSSQGAAGNTIYF. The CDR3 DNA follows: TGCGCCAGCAGCTCGCAGGGTGCTGCTGGAAACACCATATATTTT.

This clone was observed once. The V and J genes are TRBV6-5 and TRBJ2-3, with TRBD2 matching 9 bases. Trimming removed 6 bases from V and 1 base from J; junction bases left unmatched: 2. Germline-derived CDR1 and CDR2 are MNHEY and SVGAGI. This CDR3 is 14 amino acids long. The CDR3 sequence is CASRRGGGTDTQYF. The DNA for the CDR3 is TGTGCCAGCAGGCGGGGGGGAGGCACAGATACGCAGTATTTT.

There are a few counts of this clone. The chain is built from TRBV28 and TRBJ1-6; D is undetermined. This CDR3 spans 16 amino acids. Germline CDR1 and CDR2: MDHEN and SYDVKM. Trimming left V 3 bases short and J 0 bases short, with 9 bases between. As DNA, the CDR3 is TGTGCCAGCAGTTTGCAGGTTAGCTCCTATAATTCACCCCTCCACTTT. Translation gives CASSLQVSSYNSPLHF.

The CDR3 region has the DNA TGTGCCAGCATTAATTCCGGGACAGGGTTTTACTATGGCTACACCTTC. This sequence encodes CASINSGTGFYYGYTF. The genes are TRBV28 and TRBJ1-2; 9 nucleotides match TRBD1. Germline CDR1 is MDHEN and CDR2 is SYDVKM. Trimming at V came to 7 bases and at J to 3 bases, leaving 12 bases not matched to a gene. This CDR3 contains 16 residues.

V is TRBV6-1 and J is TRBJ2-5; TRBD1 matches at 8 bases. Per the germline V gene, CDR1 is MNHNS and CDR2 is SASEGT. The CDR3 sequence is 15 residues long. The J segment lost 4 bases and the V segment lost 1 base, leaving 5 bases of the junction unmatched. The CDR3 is CASSEDRGIVETQYF. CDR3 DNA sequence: TGTGCCAGCAGTGAAGACAGGGGGATAGTAGAGACCCAGTACTTC.

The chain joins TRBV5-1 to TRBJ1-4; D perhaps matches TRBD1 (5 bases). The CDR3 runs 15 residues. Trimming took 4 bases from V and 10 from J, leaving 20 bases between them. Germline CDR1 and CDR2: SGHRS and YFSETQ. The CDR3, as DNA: TGCGCCAGCAGCCAGCGGGACCCGGAAATAGGAAAACTGTTTTTT. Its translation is CASSQRDPEIGKLFF.

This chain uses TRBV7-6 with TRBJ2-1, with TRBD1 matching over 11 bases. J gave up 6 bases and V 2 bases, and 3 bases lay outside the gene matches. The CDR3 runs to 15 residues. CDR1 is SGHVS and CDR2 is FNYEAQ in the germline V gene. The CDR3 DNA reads TGTGCCAGCAGCTTACGGGACAGGGGGAGCAATGAGCAGTTCTTC. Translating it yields CASSLRDRGSNEQFF. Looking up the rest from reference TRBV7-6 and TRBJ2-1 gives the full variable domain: GAGVSQSPRYKVTKRGQDVALRCDPISGHVSLYWYRQALGQGPEFLTYFNYEAQQDKSGLPNDRFSAERPEGSISTLTIQRTEQRDSAMYRCASSLRDRGSNEQFFGPGTRLTVL.

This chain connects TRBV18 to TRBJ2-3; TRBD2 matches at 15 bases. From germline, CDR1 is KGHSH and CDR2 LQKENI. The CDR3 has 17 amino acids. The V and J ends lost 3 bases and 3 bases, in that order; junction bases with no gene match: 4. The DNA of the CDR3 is TGTGCCAGCTCACCGGGACTAGCGGGGGGCGTTACAGATACGCAGTATTTT. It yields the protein CASSPGLAGGVTDTQYF.

The CDR3: CASSFGEGQPQHF. The CDR3, as DNA: TGTGCCAGCAGTTTTGGGGAGGGGCAGCCCCAGCATTTT. V is TRBV12-3 or TRBV12-4 and J is TRBJ1-5; possible D gene TRBD1, 5 bases. CDR3 length: 13 amino acids. The V end lost 3 bases, the J end lost 7 bases, and 10 bases lay between the germline ends.

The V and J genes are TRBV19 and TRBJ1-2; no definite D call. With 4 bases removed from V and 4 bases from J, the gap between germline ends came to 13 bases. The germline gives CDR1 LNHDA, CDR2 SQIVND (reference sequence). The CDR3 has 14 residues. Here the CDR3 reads CASSTGMYIYGYTF. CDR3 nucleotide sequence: TGTGCCAGTAGTACAGGAATGTATATCTATGGCTACACCTTC.

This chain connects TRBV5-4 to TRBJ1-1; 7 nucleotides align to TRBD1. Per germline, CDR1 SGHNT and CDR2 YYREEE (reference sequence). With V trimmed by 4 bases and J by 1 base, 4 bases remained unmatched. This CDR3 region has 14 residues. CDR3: CASSPRQGNTEAFF. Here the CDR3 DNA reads TGTGCCAGCAGCCCTAGACAGGGGAACACTGAAGCTTTCTTT.

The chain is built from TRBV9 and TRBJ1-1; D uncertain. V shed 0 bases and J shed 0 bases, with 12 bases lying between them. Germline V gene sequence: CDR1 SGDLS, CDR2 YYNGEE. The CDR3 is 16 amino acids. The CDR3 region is CASSVGSPLMNTEAFF. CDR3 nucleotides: TGTGCCAGCAGCGTAGGTTCTCCGTTAATGAACACTGAAGCTTTCTTT.

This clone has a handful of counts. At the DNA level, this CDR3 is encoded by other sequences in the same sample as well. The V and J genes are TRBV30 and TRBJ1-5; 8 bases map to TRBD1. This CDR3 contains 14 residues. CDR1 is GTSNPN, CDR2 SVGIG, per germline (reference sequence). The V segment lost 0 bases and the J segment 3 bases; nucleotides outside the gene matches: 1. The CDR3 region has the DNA TGTGCCTGGAGTGTGGGACAGGTCAATCAGCCCCAGCATTTT. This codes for CAWSVGQVNQPQHF.

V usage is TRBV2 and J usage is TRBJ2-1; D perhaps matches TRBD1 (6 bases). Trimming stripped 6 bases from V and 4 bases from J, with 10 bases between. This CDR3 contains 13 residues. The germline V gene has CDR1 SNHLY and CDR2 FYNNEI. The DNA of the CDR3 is TGTGCCAGCAGGGGGGACACTTACAATGAGCAGTTCTTC. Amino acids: CASRGDTYNEQFF.

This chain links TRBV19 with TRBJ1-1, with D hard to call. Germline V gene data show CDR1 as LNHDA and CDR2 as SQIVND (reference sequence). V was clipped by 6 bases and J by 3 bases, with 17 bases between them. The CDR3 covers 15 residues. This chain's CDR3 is CASSRIRGLHTEAFF. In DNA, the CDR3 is TGTGCCAGTAGCCGCATTCGCGGGCTCCACACTGAAGCTTTCTTT.

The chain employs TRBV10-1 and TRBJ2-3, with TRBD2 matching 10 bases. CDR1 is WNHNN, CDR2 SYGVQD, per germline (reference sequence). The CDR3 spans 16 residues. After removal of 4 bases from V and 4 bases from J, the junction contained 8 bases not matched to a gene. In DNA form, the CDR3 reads TGCGCCAGCAGTGTCCAGCGGGGGGGCCGGGCAGATACGCAGTATTTT. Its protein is CASSVQRGGRADTQYF.